The entry that follows covers one TCR beta chain sequence. Its antigen is not known. The source of the sample is a study of brain metastases from non-small cell lung cancer. General study points: Brain metastases shared most TCR repertoire with primaries, with sparse T cells.

The germline gives CDR1 MDHEN, CDR2 SYDVKM. Trimming removed 7 bases from V and 1 base from J, with 25 bases in between. The CDR3 covers 18 residues. TCRdb's table, derived via immunoSEQ multiplex PCR, lists solely in-frame clones and lacks some. The sample carries about 1,800 clones, 88% recorded once. This chain links TRBV28 with TRBJ2-5; the D is unclear. Input material: tissue from a brain metastasis. This sequence originates from a donor over 35 with non-small cell lung cancer. The CDR3 sequence: CASTPRPVRISVQETQYF. CDR3 coding DNA: TGTGCCAGCACTCCGCGGCCGGTGCGAATCTCCGTCCAAGAGACCCAGTACTTC.